Shown below are 28 T cell receptor beta chains from a single sample sequenced in a study of shared clonotypes between healthy human individuals. CD45RO-negative, CCR7-positively selected cells formed the naive CD8 fraction, excluding terminally differentiated effector memory CD45RA+ cells. Here immunoSEQ multiplex PCR was the method, and the copy in TCRdb shows in-frame clones only, minus some. Of around 1.9 million clones listed, roughly 93% are singletons. The sequenced sample was naive CD8+ T cells from PBMCs. These receptors were collected from a man younger than 30 in good health. Some clones in this sample may be carry-over from other donors' samples.

V is TRBV4-1 and J is TRBJ2-7; TRBD2 agrees at 10 bases. This CDR3 has 15 residues. Losses at the gene ends were 2 bases for V and 7 bases for J; bases not matched to a gene: 8. Germline loops: CDR1 MGHRA, CDR2 YSYEKL. The CDR3 DNA follows: TGCGCCAGCAGCCAAAGTGCTAGCGGGAGAAGGGAGCAGTACTTC. Translating it yields CASSQSASGRREQYF.

CDR3 residues: CASSYSGVHQPQHF. The CDR3 bases are TGTGCCAGCAGTTACTCAGGGGTTCATCAGCCCCAGCATTTT. The chain joins TRBV6-5 to TRBJ1-5; D might be TRBD1 (5 bases). Trimming pared 0 bases from V and 5 bases from J, leaving 8 bases between. Germline V gives CDR1 MNHEY, CDR2 SVGAGI. The CDR3 has 14 amino acids.

A word on this clone: This sample includes further DNA sequences coding for the same CDR3. This chain connects TRBV27 to TRBJ1-1; maybe TRBD1 (6 bases). The germline gives CDR1 MNHEY, CDR2 SMNVEV (reference sequence). The V and J ends lost 3 bases and 1 base respectively, with 12 bases between them. The CDR3 runs 15 residues. The CDR3 reads CASSLSRTANTEAFF. As DNA, the CDR3 is TGTGCCAGCAGTTTGAGTAGGACAGCGAACACTGAAGCTTTCTTT.

The V call is TRBV15, the J call TRBJ1-1; maybe TRBD1 (5 bases). Trimming removed 4 bases from V and 6 bases from J, with 12 bases in between. CDR3 length equals 13 residues. From germline, CDR1 is LNHNV and CDR2 YYDKDF (reference sequence). The DNA of the CDR3 is TGTGCCACCAGCACCAGGGTGAGCCCTGAAGCTTTCTTT. Its protein product is CATSTRVSPEAFF.

The gene calls are TRBV27 and TRBJ2-3; 7 nucleotides agree with TRBD2. CDR3 size: 15 residues. Per germline, CDR1 MNHEY and CDR2 SMNVEV (reference sequence). The V segment lost 5 bases and the J segment 3 bases; nucleotides outside the gene matches: 8. The CDR3 is CASSTFVGGTDTQYF. The CDR3 DNA sequence: TGTGCCAGCAGTACCTTCGTGGGGGGGACAGATACGCAGTATTTT.

The CDR3 DNA reads TGTGCCAGCAGTACCCCCGGGATAGGGAGGGAGCAGTACTTC. Translation: CASSTPGIGREQYF. The J gene is TRBJ2-7, the V gene TRBV28, with D possibly being TRBD2 (6 bases). The CDR3 covers 14 residues. V was cut by 5 bases and J by 7 bases, with 18 bases left in between. Looked up from germline, CDR1 is MDHEN and CDR2 is SYDVKM.

Concerning this clone: The sample holds other DNA sequences that translate to the same CDR3. CDR3 DNA: TGTGCCTGGAGTGTACTTGGTAGTAGCGAGCAGTACTTC. It translates to CAWSVLGSSEQYF. The chain couples TRBV30 to TRBJ2-7; D remains ambiguous. Trimming shortened V by 0 bases and J by 6 bases, and 12 bases separated the two germline ends. CDR1 and CDR2 from the germline V gene are GTSNPN and SVGIG (reference sequence). The CDR3 runs to 13 residues.

The rearrangement joins TRBV16 to TRBJ1-5, with TRBD1 matching 9 bases. J gave up 4 bases and V 4 bases, and 5 bases lay outside the gene matches. The CDR3 is made up of 15 amino acids. CDR1 KGHSY and CDR2 FQNENV come from the germline V gene. The CDR3 DNA reads TGTGCCAGCAGCCCAGACAGGGGGTCTAATCAGCCCCAGCATTTT. It translates to CASSPDRGSNQPQHF. Complete variable domain (other parts from reference TRBV16 and TRBJ1-5): GEEVAQTPKHLVRGEGQKAKLYCAPIKGHSYVFWYQQVLKNEFKFLISFQNENVFDETGMPKERFSAKCLPNSPCSLEIQATKLEDSAVYFCASSPDRGSNQPQHFGDGTRLSIL.

This chain connects TRBV5-1 to TRBJ2-3; 9 bases align to TRBD2. The CDR3 consists of 15 residues. V lost 5 bases, J lost 3 bases, and 7 bases stayed unmatched. Germline CDR1 and CDR2: SGHRS and YFSETQ. The CDR3 reads CASSNSGSRTDTQYF. In DNA, the CDR3 is TGCGCCAGCAGTAATAGCGGGAGTAGAACAGATACGCAGTATTTT.

The V and J genes are TRBV15 and TRBJ2-1, with 11 bases lining up with TRBD2. This CDR3 has 19 residues. J was trimmed by 5 bases and V by 0 bases; bases with no gene match: 12. CDR1 is LNHNV, CDR2 YYDKDF, per germline (reference sequence). CDR3 bases: TGTGCCACCAGCAGAGAGGGGTCACTAGCGGGAGCGGGAGACAATGAGCAGTTCTTC. Translated, it gives CATSREGSLAGAGDNEQFF.

The chain joins TRBV5-1 to TRBJ1-2; the D gene is possibly TRBD1 (6 bases). Between the trimmed V and J ends, which lost 1 base and 6 bases, there was a span of 7 bases. The CDR3 length is 12 residues. Germline V lookup: CDR1 SGHRS, CDR2 YFSETQ. The DNA of the CDR3 is TGCGCCAGCAGCTTGTCAGGGGATGGCTACACCTTC. It is translated as CASSLSGDGYTF.

The chain employs TRBV7-9 and TRBJ2-2; the match to TRBD2 covers 10 bases. The germline V gene has CDR1 SEHNR and CDR2 FQNEAQ (reference sequence). CDR3 size: 15 residues. V was clipped by 5 bases and J by 6 bases; unmatched bases: 6. The CDR3 here is CASSQSGRAPGELFF. CDR3 in DNA: TGTGCCAGCAGCCAAAGCGGGAGGGCCCCCGGGGAGCTGTTTTTT.

The chain joins TRBV13 to TRBJ2-7; 10 positions agree with TRBD2. The CDR3 is 14 residues long. V lost 5 bases, J lost 3 bases, and 4 bases stayed unmatched. The germline gives CDR1 PRHDT, CDR2 FYEKMQ (reference sequence). Here the CDR3 DNA reads TGTGCCAGCAGCACCGGGACTAGCGTCTACGAGCAGTACTTC. It is translated as CASSTGTSVYEQYF.

This chain connects TRBV18 to TRBJ2-2; D unclear. Germline CDR1 is KGHSH and CDR2 is LQKENI. This CDR3 is built from 12 residues. Trimming stripped 3 bases from V and 4 bases from J, with 3 bases between. CDR3 in DNA: TGTGCCAGCTCACCGGGCACCGGGGAGCTGTTTTTT. Its translation is CASSPGTGELFF.

CDR3 residues: CASSQNLALRTGSGANVLTF. CDR3 sequence (DNA): TGCGCCAGCAGCCAAAATTTGGCACTACGGACCGGCTCTGGGGCCAACGTCCTGACTTTC. The chain joins TRBV4-3 to TRBJ2-6; D is unclear. The V gene's germline CDR1 is LGHNA and CDR2 YSLEER. V dropped 2 bases and J dropped 0 bases, with 20 bases sitting between them. The CDR3 loop spans 20 amino acids.

This chain links TRBV9 with TRBJ1-2; 11 bases are shared with TRBD1. The CDR3 is 15 amino acids. The trim removed 3 bases at V and 3 bases at J, leaving 4 bases unmatched. Germline loops: CDR1 SGDLS, CDR2 YYNGEE. Here the CDR3 DNA reads TGTGCCAGCAGCGGGGACAGGGGGGCTGACTATGGCTACACCTTC. Amino acids: CASSGDRGADYGYTF.

The rearrangement joins TRBV6-5 to TRBJ2-5; 7 bases fit TRBD1. The CDR3 has 14 residues. Germline assignment: CDR1 MNHEY and CDR2 SVGAGI. V shed 2 bases, J shed 5 bases, and the junction held 5 bases outside the gene matches. In DNA, the CDR3 is TGTGCCAGCAGTTACCTACAGGGGAAGGAGACCCAGTACTTC. It yields the protein CASSYLQGKETQYF.

CDR3 amino acids: CSVLLDSHYEQYF. DNA for the CDR3: TGCAGCGTTTTATTAGACAGTCACTACGAGCAGTACTTC. V is TRBV29-1 and J is TRBJ2-7; possible D gene TRBD1, 5 bases. With 5 bases removed from V and 3 bases from J, the gap between germline ends came to 14 bases. Germline CDR1 is SQVTM and CDR2 is ANQGSEA. This CDR3 contains 13 residues.

This chain links TRBV29-1 with TRBJ2-3; tentative D call: TRBD1 (6 bases). CDR3 length: 13 residues. V was cut by 3 bases and J by 2 bases, with 9 bases left in between. CDR1 is SQVTM, CDR2 ANQGSEA, per germline. CDR3 protein: CSVERGNTDTQYF. DNA for the CDR3: TGCAGCGTTGAGAGGGGGAACACAGATACGCAGTATTTT.

The chain uses TRBV14 and TRBJ2-1, with D perhaps matching TRBD2 (6 bases). The CDR3 is 15 residues long. CDR1 SGHDN and CDR2 FVKESK come from the germline V gene. V gave up 5 bases and J gave up 8 bases, with 19 bases separating them. CDR3 DNA: TGTGCCAGCAGCGGAACTCGACTAGTTGGGGATGAGCAGTTCTTC. Its translation is CASSGTRLVGDEQFF.

The V and J genes are TRBV4-1 and TRBJ2-7, with a weak D call TRBD2 (5 bases). This CDR3 has 14 amino acids. The V end was cut by 4 bases, the J end by 2 bases, with 12 bases between. Germline V lookup: CDR1 MGHRA, CDR2 YSYEKL. This CDR3 is CASSPWEKAYEQYF. The CDR3 DNA sequence: TGCGCCAGCAGCCCTTGGGAGAAAGCCTACGAGCAGTACTTC.

This rearrangement joins TRBV7-9 to TRBJ2-5; 10 nucleotides match TRBD1. Trimming cost V 4 bases and J 5 bases; bases outside gene matches: 7. CDR1 SEHNR and CDR2 FQNEAQ come from the germline V gene (reference sequence). This CDR3 has 15 residues. This chain's CDR3 is CASSSTGGEEETQYF. CDR3 DNA sequence: TGTGCCAGCAGCTCGACAGGGGGCGAGGAGGAGACCCAGTACTTC.

The chain uses TRBV19 and TRBJ1-1; 7 nucleotides agree with TRBD1. Trimming took 1 base from V and 8 from J; bases not matched to a gene: 1. The germline V gene has CDR1 LNHDA and CDR2 SQIVND (reference sequence). The CDR3 sequence is 12 residues long. CDR3 DNA sequence: TGTGCCAGTAGTATAGCGGGACAGGAAGCTTTCTTT. As protein: CASSIAGQEAFF.

This clone was found once. This chain joins TRBV19 and TRBJ1-5; D is possibly TRBD1 (5 bases). The CDR3 runs 15 residues. Trimming shortened V by 6 bases and J by 0 bases, and 12 bases separated the two germline ends. The germline CDR1 and CDR2 sequences are LNHDA and SQIVND (reference sequence). CDR3 DNA sequence: TGTGCCAGTAGCTTCGGGGCGGATAGCAATCAGCCCCAGCATTTT. Its protein is CASSFGADSNQPQHF.

V usage is TRBV27 and J usage is TRBJ1-1; D might be TRBD1 (6 bases). With 6 bases removed from V and 1 base from J, the gap between germline ends came to 12 bases. The CDR3 loop spans 14 amino acids. From germline, CDR1 is MNHEY and CDR2 SMNVEV (reference sequence). The CDR3 sequence is CASRVGGSNTEAFF. CDR3 sequence (DNA): TGTGCCAGCAGGGTAGGGGGGTCGAACACTGAAGCTTTCTTT.

The gene calls are TRBV4-3 and TRBJ2-7, with TRBD2 matching 15 bases. CDR1 and CDR2 (germline): LGHNA, YSLEER. The CDR3 consists of 18 residues. Trimming removed 3 bases from V and 2 bases from J; junction bases left unmatched: 8. In DNA, the CDR3 is TGCGCCAGCAGCCACGCAGCCGGGACTAGCGGGAGGACCTACGAGCAGTACTTC. Amino acids: CASSHAAGTSGRTYEQYF.

The chain has TRBV5-1 and TRBJ1-1; no clear D gene. V was shortened by 3 bases and J by 7 bases, with 10 bases between the two germline ends. This CDR3 spans 12 amino acids. Germline V gene data show CDR1 as SGHRS and CDR2 as YFSETQ. CDR3 amino acids: CASSYDRGEAFF. The CDR3 DNA reads TGCGCCAGCAGCTATGACCGAGGTGAAGCTTTCTTT.

The rearrangement uses TRBV29-1 and TRBJ2-2; the D gene is possibly TRBD2 (6 bases). Trimming left V 7 bases short and J 0 bases short, with 12 bases between. The CDR3 is 14 amino acids. Germline V gene lookup returns CDR1 SQVTM and CDR2 ANQGSEA. The CDR3 spells CSARDSTNTGELFF. The CDR3 region has the DNA TGCAGCGCTCGGGACTCTACGAACACCGGGGAGCTGTTTTTT.